This T cell receptor delta chain was sequenced during a study of gamma-delta chains in newborns, infants, children. About the research overall: Polyclonal expansion of innate γδ T cells after birth follows microbial exposure.

V shed 3 bases, J shed 0 bases, and the junction held 6 bases outside the gene matches. The CDR3 sequence is 18 residues long. The germline gives CDR1 GEAIGNYY, CDR2 EKD. This clone has a handful of counts. TCRdb repeated clone calling on the reads with CATT. The sample carries about 11,000 delta-chain clones, around 8.3% recorded once. The sequenced material came from blood. The V call is TRDV2, the J call TRDJ3, with TRDD3 matching 8 bases. The clonotype was recovered from a child who was a newborn, infant or young child, either healthy, febrile or measles-vaccinated (not recorded which). The CDR3 is CACDPLGGSSWDTRQMFF. The CDR3 nucleotides are TGTGCCTGTGACCCACTGGGGGGAAGCTCCTGGGACACCCGACAGATGTTTTTC.